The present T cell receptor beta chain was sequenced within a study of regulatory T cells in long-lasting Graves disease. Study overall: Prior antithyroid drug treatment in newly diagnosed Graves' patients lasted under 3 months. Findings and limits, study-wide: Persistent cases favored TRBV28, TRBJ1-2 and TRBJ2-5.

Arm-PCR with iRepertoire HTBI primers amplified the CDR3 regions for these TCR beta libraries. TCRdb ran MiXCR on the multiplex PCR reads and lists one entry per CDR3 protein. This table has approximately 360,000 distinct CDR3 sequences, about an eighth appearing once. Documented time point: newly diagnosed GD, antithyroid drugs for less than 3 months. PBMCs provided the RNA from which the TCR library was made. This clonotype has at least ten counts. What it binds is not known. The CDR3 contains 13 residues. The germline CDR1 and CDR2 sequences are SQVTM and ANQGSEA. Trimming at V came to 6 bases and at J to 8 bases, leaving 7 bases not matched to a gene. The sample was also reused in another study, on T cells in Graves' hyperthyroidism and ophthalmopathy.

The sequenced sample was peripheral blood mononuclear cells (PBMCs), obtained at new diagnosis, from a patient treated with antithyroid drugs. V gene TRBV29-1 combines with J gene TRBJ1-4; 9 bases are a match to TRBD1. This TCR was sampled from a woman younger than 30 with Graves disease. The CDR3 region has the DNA TGCAGCGTGTGGACAGGGGAGACCGAAAAACTGTTTTTT. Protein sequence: CSVWTGETEKLFF.